Following are 14 T cell receptor beta chains from one sample sequenced in a study of T-cell memory formation after mild COVID-19. MiXCR, applied by TCRdb to the 5' RACE reads, yields one record per CDR3 protein. The table lists a few hundred thousand distinct CDR3 sequences, around 15% of them singletons. The material sequenced was PBMCs or a T cell subset sorted from them (not recorded which). All receptors derive from a young man who had mild COVID-19 (a few samples of this study predate the infection). Cell type and time point are not known.

This clonotype has ten or more counts. The V and J genes are TRBV6-5 and TRBJ1-1, with a weak D call TRBD1 (6 bases). Germline V gene sequence: CDR1 MNHEY, CDR2 SVGAGI. V gave up 0 bases and J gave up 4 bases, with 6 bases separating them. The CDR3 contains 13 residues. The CDR3 is CASSYSGGTEAFF. DNA for the CDR3: TGTGCCAGCAGTTACTCAGGGGGCACTGAAGCTTTCTTT.

This clonotype was seen many times. The chain combines TRBV12-3 or TRBV12-4 with TRBJ1-6, with unresolved D. There are 11 residues in the CDR3. Trimming pared 2 bases from V and 7 bases from J, leaving 0 bases between. The CDR3 nucleotides are TGTGCCAGCAGTTTAAATTCACCCCTCCACTTT. This sequence encodes CASSLNSPLHF.

The V gene is TRBV5-6, the J gene TRBJ1-4, with 7 nucleotides matching TRBD1. The V gene end was trimmed by 3 bases and the J gene end by 8 bases; junction bases not matched to a gene: 7. The CDR3 totals 14 residues. Looked up from germline, CDR1 is SGHDT and CDR2 is YYEEEE. The CDR3 region is CASSYGQVWEKLFF. CDR3 DNA sequence: TGTGCCAGCAGCTACGGACAGGTCTGGGAAAAACTGTTTTTT.

This clonotype has ten or more counts. The CDR3 loop is CASSLGHPYNEQFF. The CDR3 bases are TGTGCCAGCAGCCTGGGACACCCCTACAATGAGCAGTTCTTC. The chain is built from TRBV5-8 and TRBJ2-1, with D tentatively TRBD1 (6 bases). V was pared by 4 bases and J by 2 bases, with 10 bases between. The CDR3 is 14 amino acids. Germline loops: CDR1 SGHTS, CDR2 YDEGEE.

This chain joins TRBV12-3 or TRBV12-4 and TRBJ1-1; no firm D call. The CDR3 is 14 amino acids. V was shortened by 2 bases and J by 2 bases, with 9 bases between the two germline ends. CDR3 in DNA: TGTGCCAGCAGTTTATTTATGGGTAACACTGAAGCTTTCTTT. It codes for CASSLFMGNTEAFF.

There are a few counts of this clonotype. J is TRBJ2-6 and V is TRBV11-2, with D perhaps TRBD1 (6 bases). Germline assignment: CDR1 SGHAT and CDR2 FQNNGV. The CDR3 is 17 residues long. Trimming pared 6 bases from V and 3 bases from J, leaving 18 bases between. CDR3 sequence (DNA): TGTGCCAGCAGGAGGGGTGGGGGCGCCTATGGGGCCAACGTCCTGACTTTC. This encodes CASRRGGGAYGANVLTF.

This chain joins TRBV21-1 and TRBJ2-5; whether TRBD2, the table's D call, matches the DNA was not checked. TRBV21-1 is a pseudogene locus. CDR3 length: 15 amino acids. The CDR3 here is CASSSRLAPQETQYF. In nucleotides, the CDR3 is TGTGCCAGCAGCAGCCGACTAGCGCCCCAAGAGACCCAGTACTTC.

This clonotype was seen only a few times. The chain joins TRBV29-1 to TRBJ2-1, with TRBD2 as a possible D gene (6 bases). Trimming pared 7 bases from V and 9 bases from J, leaving 10 bases between. Per the germline V gene, CDR1 is SQVTM and CDR2 is ANQGSEA. There are 10 residues in the CDR3. The CDR3 loop reads CSGREIEQFF. For the CDR3, the DNA is TGCAGCGGGAGGGAGATTGAGCAGTTCTTC.

The J gene is TRBJ1-1, the V gene TRBV20-1, with D possibly matching TRBD1 (5 bases). CDR1 DFQATT and CDR2 SNEGSKA come from the germline V gene (reference sequence). CDR3 size: 13 residues. Trimming took off 5 bases at V and 1 base at J, with 11 bases between the two ends. In nucleotides, the CDR3 is TGCAGTGCTTCGGGGGTTGCGAACACTGAAGCTTTCTTT. Its protein is CSASGVANTEAFF.

This rearrangement joins TRBV2 to TRBJ2-1, with a tentative D call TRBD1 (6 bases). Germline CDR1 and CDR2: SNHLY and FYNNEI. V lost 10 bases, J lost 10 bases, and 14 bases lay in between. This CDR3 is 11 amino acids long. CDR3 DNA: TGTGCCATCTACAGGGTTGGCGAGCAGTTCTTC. Its protein is CAIYRVGEQFF.

This clonotype was picked up many times. The rearrangement uses TRBV5-1 and TRBJ2-3; D is undetermined. Germline V gives CDR1 SGHRS, CDR2 YFSETQ. The CDR3 length is 12 residues. Trimming took off 0 bases at V and 4 bases at J, with 3 bases between the two ends. DNA of the CDR3: TGCGCCAGCAGCTTGGAGTCAGATACGCAGTATTTT. As protein: CASSLESDTQYF.

The sample holds a few counts of this clonotype. The rearrangement links TRBV20-1 to TRBJ1-2; 7 bases match TRBD1. Unmatched junction bases numbered 16, after V lost 6 bases and J lost 3 bases. From germline, CDR1 is DFQATT and CDR2 SNEGSKA (reference sequence). The CDR3 extends over 16 amino acids. For the CDR3, the DNA is TGCAGTGCCACCAGCTCCGGGACAGCCGCTTACTATGGCTACACCTTC. Its translation is CSATSSGTAAYYGYTF.

This clonotype was counted ten times or more. The chain joins TRBV4-1 to TRBJ2-2, with D unresolved. Trimming pared 4 bases from V and 7 bases from J, leaving 10 bases between. The length of the CDR3 is 13 residues. Germline-derived CDR1 and CDR2 are MGHRA and YSYEKL. The CDR3 nucleotides read TGCGCCAGCAGCCCAGGCCCGTACGGGGAGCTGTTTTTT. Its translation is CASSPGPYGELFF.

The CDR3 loop is CASSLRARDTEAFF. CDR3 sequence (DNA): TGTGCCAGCAGCTTAAGGGCCCGGGACACTGAAGCTTTCTTT. The V and J genes are TRBV13 and TRBJ1-1; D is uncertain. CDR1 is PRHDT and CDR2 is FYEKMQ in the germline V gene (reference sequence). CDR3 length equals 14 residues. The V and J ends lost 2 bases and 3 bases respectively, with 10 bases between them.